These 12 T cell receptor beta chains originate from one sample sequenced in a study of shared clonotypes between healthy human individuals. The naive CD8 subset, CD45RO-negative cells positively selected for CCR7, excluded terminally differentiated effector memory CD45RA+ cells. Data came from immunoSEQ multiplex PCR; TCRdb stores just in-frame clones and leaves some out. Found here are roughly 550,000 clones, about 95% of them singletons; the top ten hold around 0.11%. The sample taken for sequencing was naive CD8+ T cells sorted from blood. The receptors come from a woman in her twenties or thirties in good health.

V and J are TRBV5-6 and TRBJ2-3, with a tentative D call TRBD2 (6 bases). Germline loops: CDR1 SGHDT, CDR2 YYEEEE. The ends were cut back, 4 bases at V and 3 bases at J, with 21 bases in the middle. This CDR3 has 17 amino acids. The CDR3 DNA reads TGTGCCAGCAGCGGGGCGGGAACGGGTGAGGGAACAGATACGCAGTATTTT. Protein sequence: CASSGAGTGEGTDTQYF.

This rearrangement joins TRBV27 to TRBJ2-7; D might be TRBD1 (6 bases). Between the trimmed V and J ends, which lost 3 bases and 3 bases, there was a span of 18 bases. Germline-derived CDR1 and CDR2 are MNHEY and SMNVEV (reference sequence). CDR3 size: 16 residues. This CDR3 is CASSFLGGKGDYEQYF. CDR3 coding DNA: TGTGCCAGCAGTTTTCTTGGGGGAAAGGGGGACTACGAGCAGTACTTC.

This rearrangement joins TRBV6-5 to TRBJ2-7; 7 positions agree with TRBD1. This CDR3 contains 11 residues. Germline CDR1 is MNHEY and CDR2 is SVGAGI. The V segment lost 5 bases and the J segment 5 bases; nucleotides outside the gene matches: 0. The CDR3 reads CASSDRDEQYF. CDR3 DNA sequence: TGTGCCAGCAGTGACAGGGACGAGCAGTACTTC.

The V call is TRBV15, the J call TRBJ2-2, with D possibly being TRBD2 (6 bases). Trimming left V 5 bases short and J 3 bases short, with 28 bases between. The CDR3 totals 20 residues. Germline CDR1 LNHNV, CDR2 YYDKDF (reference sequence). The CDR3: CATSAEGRFGDLVHTGELFF. DNA for the CDR3: TGTGCCACCAGCGCCGAGGGTCGGTTTGGGGACTTAGTGCACACCGGGGAGCTGTTTTTT.

This sequence joins TRBV15 and TRBJ2-5; 15 bases are shared with TRBD2. Trimming removed 1 base from V and 2 bases from J; junction bases left unmatched: 2. The CDR3 spans 17 residues. Germline V gene data show CDR1 as LNHNV and CDR2 as YYDKDF (reference sequence). DNA of the CDR3: TGTGCCACCAGCAGAGGGACTAGCGGGAGGGTACAAGAGACCCAGTACTTC. Translated, it gives CATSRGTSGRVQETQYF.

J is TRBJ2-3 and V is TRBV28; D uncertain. Looked up from germline, CDR1 is MDHEN and CDR2 is SYDVKM. The CDR3 is 12 residues long. The V and J ends lost 7 bases and 4 bases respectively, with 9 bases between them. The CDR3 region has the DNA TGTGCCAGCAATACTTTAGCAGATACGCAGTATTTT. It specifies CASNTLADTQYF.

This chain uses TRBV5-6 with TRBJ1-4; no clear D. The CDR3 is 14 amino acids. Trimming pared 3 bases from V and 3 bases from J, leaving 9 bases between. Looked up from germline, CDR1 is SGHDT and CDR2 is YYEEEE. CDR3 DNA sequence: TGTGCCAGCAGCTCCGGTGCCTCTAATGAAAAACTGTTTTTT. Encoded protein: CASSSGASNEKLFF. The whole variable domain, remainder taken from reference TRBV5-6 and TRBJ1-4, is DAGVTQSPTHLIKTRGQQVTLRCSPKSGHDTVSWYQQALGQGPQFIFQYYEEEERQRGNFPDRFSGHQFPNYSSELNVNALLLGDSALYLCASSSGASNEKLFFGSGTQLSVL.

V usage is TRBV19 and J usage is TRBJ2-7, with D uncertain. The CDR3 extends over 12 amino acids. CDR1 and CDR2 from the germline V gene are LNHDA and SQIVND (reference sequence). Trimming removed 4 bases at V and 5 bases at J, with 9 bases between. The CDR3 protein is CASSNGFNEQYF. The CDR3 bases are TGTGCCAGTAGTAATGGTTTCAACGAGCAGTACTTC.

This chain joins TRBV27 and TRBJ1-1; no firm D call. Germline V lookup: CDR1 MNHEY, CDR2 SMNVEV (reference sequence). The CDR3 sequence is 12 residues long. The V gene lost 8 bases and the J gene lost 3 bases, with 10 bases spanning the gap. CDR3 region: CASRAGYTEAFF. CDR3 in DNA: TGTGCCAGCCGCGCGGGCTACACTGAAGCTTTCTTT.

The gene calls are TRBV5-1 and TRBJ2-3, with 9 bases aligning to TRBD2. This CDR3 has 15 residues. The trim removed 1 base at V and 4 bases at J, leaving 4 bases unmatched. Germline CDR1 SGHRS, CDR2 YFSETQ. The CDR3 region has the DNA TGCGCCAGCAGCTTGTTGGCGGGAGGGGCAGATACGCAGTATTTT. Translating it yields CASSLLAGGADTQYF.

The chain couples TRBV4-1 to TRBJ1-5; D is perhaps TRBD1 (5 bases). Germline values: CDR1 MGHRA, CDR2 YSYEKL. V lost 5 bases to trimming and J lost 2 bases, with 16 bases between them. CDR3 length: 16 residues. The CDR3 region is CASSWGGGVGNQPQHF. The CDR3 coding sequence is TGCGCCAGCAGCTGGGGTGGGGGGGTAGGCAATCAGCCCCAGCATTTT.

The chain has TRBV28 and TRBJ2-7; 7 nucleotides line up with TRBD1. There are 15 residues in the CDR3. Per germline, CDR1 MDHEN and CDR2 SYDVKM. V trimming: 6 bases; J trimming: 0 bases; junction bases outside the gene matches: 8. CDR3: CASRGRQGGSYEQYF. CDR3 DNA: TGTGCCAGCAGGGGACGACAGGGCGGCTCCTACGAGCAGTACTTC.